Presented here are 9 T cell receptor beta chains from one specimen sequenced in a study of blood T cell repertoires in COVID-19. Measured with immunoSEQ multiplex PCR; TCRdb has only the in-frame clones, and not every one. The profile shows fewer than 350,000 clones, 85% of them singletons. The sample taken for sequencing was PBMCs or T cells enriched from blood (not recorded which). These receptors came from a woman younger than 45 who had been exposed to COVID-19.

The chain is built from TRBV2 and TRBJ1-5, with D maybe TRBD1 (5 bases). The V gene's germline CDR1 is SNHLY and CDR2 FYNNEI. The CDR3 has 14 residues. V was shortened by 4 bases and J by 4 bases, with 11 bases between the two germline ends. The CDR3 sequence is CASSGDRPNQPQHF. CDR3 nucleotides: TGTGCCAGCAGTGGCGACAGACCTAATCAGCCCCAGCATTTT. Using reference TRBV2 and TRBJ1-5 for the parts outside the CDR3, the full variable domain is EPEVTQTPSHQVTQMGQEVILRCVPISNHLYFYWYRQILGQKVEFLVSFYNNEISEKSEIFDDQFSVERPDGSNFTLKIRSTKLEDSAMYFCASSGDRPNQPQHFGDGTRLSIL.

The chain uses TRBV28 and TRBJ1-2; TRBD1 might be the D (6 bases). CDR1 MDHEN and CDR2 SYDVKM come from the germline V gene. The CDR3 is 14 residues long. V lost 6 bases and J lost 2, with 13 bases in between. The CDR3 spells CASRRGWENYGYTF. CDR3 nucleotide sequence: TGTGCCAGCAGGAGGGGGTGGGAGAACTATGGCTACACCTTC.

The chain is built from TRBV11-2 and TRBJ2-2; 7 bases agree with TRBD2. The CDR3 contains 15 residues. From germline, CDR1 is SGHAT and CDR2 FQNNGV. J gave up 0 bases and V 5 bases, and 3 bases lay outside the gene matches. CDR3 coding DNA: TGTGCCAGCAGCGTCGGGACTACGAACACCGGGGAGCTGTTTTTT. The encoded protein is CASSVGTTNTGELFF.

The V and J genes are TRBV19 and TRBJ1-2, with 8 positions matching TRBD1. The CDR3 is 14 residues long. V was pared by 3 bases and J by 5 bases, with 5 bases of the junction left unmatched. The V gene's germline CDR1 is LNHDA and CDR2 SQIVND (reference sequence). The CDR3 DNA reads TGTGCCAGTAGTATCCCGGACAGGGTTTATGGCTACACCTTC. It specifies CASSIPDRVYGYTF.

Written as DNA, the CDR3 is TGCGCCTTACCAGGGGCTGGGGCCAACGTCCTGACTTTC. This encodes CALPGAGANVLTF. The V call is TRBV10-1, the J call TRBJ2-6, with D possibly TRBD1 on 6 matching bases. The CDR3 has 13 residues. V lost 11 bases to trimming and J lost 2 bases, with 10 bases between them. The germline CDR1 and CDR2 sequences are WNHNN and SYGVQD (reference sequence).

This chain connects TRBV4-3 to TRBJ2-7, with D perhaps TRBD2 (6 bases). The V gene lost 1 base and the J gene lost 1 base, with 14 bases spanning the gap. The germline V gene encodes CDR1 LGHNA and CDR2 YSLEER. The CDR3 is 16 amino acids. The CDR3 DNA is TGCGCCAGCAGCCAAGTTAGGAGGGAAAATTCCTACGAGCAGTACTTC. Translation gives CASSQVRRENSYEQYF.

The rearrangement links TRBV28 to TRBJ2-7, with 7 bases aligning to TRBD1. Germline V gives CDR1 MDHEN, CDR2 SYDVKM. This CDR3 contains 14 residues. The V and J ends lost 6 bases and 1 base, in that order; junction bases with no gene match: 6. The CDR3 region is CASRTGQRSYEQYF. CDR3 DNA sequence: TGTGCCAGCAGGACGGGACAGCGATCCTACGAGCAGTACTTC.

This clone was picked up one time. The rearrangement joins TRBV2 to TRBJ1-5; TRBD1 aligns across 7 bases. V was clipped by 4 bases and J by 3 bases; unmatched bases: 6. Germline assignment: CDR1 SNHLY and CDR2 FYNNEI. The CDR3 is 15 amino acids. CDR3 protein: CASSVEGQSNQPQHF. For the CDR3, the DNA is TGTGCCAGCAGTGTCGAGGGACAGTCCAATCAGCCCCAGCATTTT.

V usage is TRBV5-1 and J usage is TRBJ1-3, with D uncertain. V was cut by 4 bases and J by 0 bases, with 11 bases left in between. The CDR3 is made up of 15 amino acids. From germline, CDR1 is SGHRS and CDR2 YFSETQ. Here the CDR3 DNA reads TGCGCCAGCAGCCTCGGACTCCTCTCTGGAAACACCATATATTTT. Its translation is CASSLGLLSGNTIYF.